The sequence of this T cell receptor (beta chain) was determined in a study of cytomegalovirus exposure and HLA in healthy donors. General study findings and limits: The authors considered a cluster of highly shared sequence variants likely to be a sequencing artifact.

The trim removed 9 bases at V and 8 bases at J, leaving 16 bases unmatched. Germline V lookup: CDR1 LNHDA, CDR2 SQIVND (reference sequence). The CDR3 covers 15 residues. The PCR contained 60 Vbeta and 13 Jbeta primers. Only in-frame clones appear in the TCRdb table, and some are missing; sequencing was by immunoSEQ multiplex PCR. The sample lists under 200,000 clones, under 90% occurring once. This clone has only one observation. Its antigen is still unknown. This rearrangement joins TRBV19 to TRBJ2-1; TRBD2 aligns across 7 bases. The TCR was taken from a male donor in good health and CMV-seronegative. Sample: PBMCs. The DNA for the CDR3 is TGTGCCAGCGCGGGTGGGGCGGGAGTAGTAGATGAGCAGTTCTTC. Amino acid sequence: CASAGGAGVVDEQFF.